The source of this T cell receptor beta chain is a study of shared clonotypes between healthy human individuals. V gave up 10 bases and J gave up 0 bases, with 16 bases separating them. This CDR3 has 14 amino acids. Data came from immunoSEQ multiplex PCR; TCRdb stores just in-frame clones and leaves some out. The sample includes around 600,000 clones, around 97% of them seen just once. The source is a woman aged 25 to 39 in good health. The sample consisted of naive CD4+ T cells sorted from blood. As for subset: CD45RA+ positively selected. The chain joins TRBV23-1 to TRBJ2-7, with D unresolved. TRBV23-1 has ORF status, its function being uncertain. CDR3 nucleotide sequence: TGCGCCACCTCTGGCGGCCGAGACTCCTACGAGCAGTACTTC. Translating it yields CATSGGRDSYEQYF.